The 8 T cell receptor beta chains below all came from one sample that was sequenced in a study of cytomegalovirus exposure and HLA in healthy donors. Both 60 Vbeta primers and 13 Jbeta primers went into the PCR. Clones were sequenced by immunoSEQ multiplex PCR, and TCRdb holds only the in-frame ones, with some missing. The data show roughly 180,000 clones, with about three quarters seen just once and 1.4% held by the top ten. Material for sequencing was PBMCs. The receptors here all came from a man between 18 and 35 years old in good health and CMV-seronegative.

This clone was observed a single time. The chain combines TRBV19 with TRBJ1-4, with D perhaps TRBD1 (6 bases). The ends were cut back, 4 bases at V and 7 bases at J, with 16 bases in the middle. Germline V lookup: CDR1 LNHDA, CDR2 SQIVND (reference sequence). The CDR3 has 15 amino acids. The CDR3 nucleotides are TGTGCCAGTAGTACCACTGGGCAGGGGACTGAAAAACTGTTTTTT. Residues: CASSTTGQGTEKLFF.

This rearrangement joins TRBV7-2 to TRBJ2-2; 7 bases align to TRBD2. V shed 1 base, J shed 5 bases, and the junction held 4 bases outside the gene matches. The V gene's germline CDR1 is SGHTA and CDR2 FQGNSA. The CDR3 extends over 15 amino acids. CDR3 sequence reads: CASSLEGAGTGELFF. The CDR3 bases are TGTGCCAGCAGCTTAGAGGGAGCGGGGACCGGGGAGCTGTTTTTT.

The chain links TRBV7-3 to TRBJ1-1, with 8 bases that match TRBD1. With V trimmed by 4 bases and J by 1 base, 2 bases remained unmatched. Germline V CDR1 and CDR2: SGHTA, FQGTGA. The CDR3 spans 14 residues. The chain's CDR3 is CASSSGQENTEAFF. Here the CDR3 DNA reads TGTGCCAGCAGCTCGGGACAGGAGAACACTGAAGCTTTCTTT.

V is TRBV5-6 and J is TRBJ2-7, with D maybe TRBD2 (5 bases). V lost 1 base, J lost 7 bases, and 12 bases lay in between. The CDR3 runs to 13 residues. The germline V gene encodes CDR1 SGHDT and CDR2 YYEEEE. DNA of the CDR3: TGTGCCAGCAGCTTGTTGGAAGGAGGTGAGCAGTACTTC. The encoded protein is CASSLLEGGEQYF. Combining the CDR3 with reference TRBV5-6 and TRBJ2-7 gives the whole variable domain DAGVTQSPTHLIKTRGQQVTLRCSPKSGHDTVSWYQQALGQGPQFIFQYYEEEERQRGNFPDRFSGHQFPNYSSELNVNALLLGDSALYLCASSLLEGGEQYFGPGTRLTVT.

The rearrangement links TRBV4-2 to TRBJ2-2; 8 positions match TRBD2. Per the germline V gene, CDR1 is LGHNA and CDR2 is YNFKEQ. The CDR3 runs to 14 residues. The V and J ends lost 0 bases and 8 bases, in that order; junction bases with no gene match: 2. The CDR3 DNA reads as TGTGCCAGCAGCCAAGATAGCGGGACGGGGGAGCTGTTTTTT. The encoded protein is CASSQDSGTGELFF.

This clone occurred once. The chain recombines TRBV7-6 with TRBJ2-7; TRBD1 matches 9 bases. Trimming cost V 3 bases and J 7 bases; bases outside gene matches: 4. The CDR3 length is 13 residues. The germline gives CDR1 SGHVS, CDR2 FNYEAQ. The CDR3 DNA reads as TGTGCCAGCAGCTTGACAGGGGGACGGGAGCAGTACTTC. Its protein is CASSLTGGREQYF.

Only a few counts were recorded for this clone. The chain joins TRBV5-1 to TRBJ1-1; D is ambiguous. The germline V and J ends were trimmed by 6 bases and 1 base, with 4 bases remaining between them. The CDR3 is made up of 11 amino acids. Germline loops: CDR1 SGHRS, CDR2 YFSETQ. The CDR3 coding sequence is TGCGCCAGCACTAAGAACACTGAAGCTTTCTTT. Its translation is CASTKNTEAFF.

The J gene is TRBJ2-7, the V gene TRBV7-2, with D maybe TRBD1 (5 bases). This CDR3 spans 14 amino acids. Germline V lookup: CDR1 SGHTA, CDR2 FQGNSA. Trimming stripped 4 bases from V and 2 bases from J, with 12 bases between. In DNA, the CDR3 is TGTGCCAGCAGCTACCCAGGGTCGCCCTACGAGCAGTACTTC. Translating gives CASSYPGSPYEQYF.